The clone carrying this T cell receptor beta chain was picked up a small number of times. Its specificity is not known. The data were taken from a study of response to subunit inactivated influenza vaccine. TCRdb reprocessed the RT-PCR reads via MiXCR and lists one record per CDR3 protein. The repertoire holds roughly 710,000 distinct CDR3 sequences, around 15% seen once, with 6% to 9.5% in the top ten. Whole-study results and caveats: Every seasonal influenza vaccination brings in few new T cells, the authors suggested.

Per germline, CDR1 SGHDN and CDR2 FVKESK. The V gene lost 0 bases and the J gene lost 2 bases, with 10 bases spanning the gap. The CDR3 length is 15 residues. J is TRBJ2-5 and V is TRBV14, with D unclear. Sequencing used PBMCs from blood, obtained approximately 15 days before vaccination. The clonotype was recovered from a man over 45 who received an inactivated influenza vaccine. CDR3 bases: TGTGCCAGCAGCCAAGATAGAACTCTACAAGAGACCCAGTACTTC. Translating gives CASSQDRTLQETQYF.